The rows below give T cell receptor beta chains drawn from one sample of a study of blood T cell repertoires in COVID-19. The protocol was immunoSEQ multiplex PCR, while the TCRdb copy is restricted to in-frame clones and leaves out a portion. The repertoire has about 190,000 clones, roughly 86% of them found once; the top ten carry roughly 25%. Sequenced: PBMCs or T cells enriched from blood (not recorded which). These receptors were collected from a woman in her 40s in a cohort exposed to, infected with or recovered from COVID-19 (not recorded which). The CDR3 runs from the conserved cysteine through the conserved F or W. Fields, in order: CDR3 length, J gene, D gene, clone size, V gene, CDR3 protein. D genes are given only for firm matches. Not all rows give a size; the values are once, few, many and, for expanded clones, a class.

17,TRBJ2-7,TRBD2,few,TRBV27,CASSSPGLAGVFHEQYF
15,TRBJ2-2,TRBD1,NA,TRBV4-1,CASSEGQGLTGELFF
18,TRBJ2-1,TRBD2,NA,TRBV4-2,CASSQDYGTSGGIREQFF
14,TRBJ2-7,NA,NA,TRBV14,CASSQDRETPKQYF
20,TRBJ2-3,NA,NA,TRBV2,CASSEFGGDRRKWGTDTQYF
14,TRBJ2-2,NA,NA,TRBV7-8,CASSPWSNTGELFF
14,TRBJ1-5,NA,NA,TRBV15,CATSTTRSGRGQHF
15,TRBJ2-1,TRBD1,NA,TRBV5-1,CASSLGDSLGNEQFF
18,TRBJ1-3,NA,NA,TRBV27,CASSLISSSGAPGNTIYF
14,TRBJ2-3,TRBD2,NA,TRBV6-5,CASGLAGVKDTQYF
18,TRBJ2-2,NA,NA,TRBV5-4,CASSFYSGWAPLAGELFF
14,TRBJ2-4,TRBD1,NA,TRBV13,CASSLRTGVSIQYF
15,TRBJ1-1,TRBD1,NA,TRBV19,CASSIADRGNTEAFF
13,TRBJ1-2,NA,medium-sized,TRBV28,CASSFFPRDGYTF
16,TRBJ1-2,NA,NA,TRBV5-1,CASSSTNRAPNYGYTF
11,TRBJ2-7,NA,NA,TRBV30,CAWTGGYEQYF
14,TRBJ1-2,NA,NA,TRBV6-5,CASSYPAGEVGYTF
16,TRBJ2-6,TRBD1,NA,TRBV19,CASSTGTGAGANVLTF
17,TRBJ1-5,NA,NA,TRBV9,CASSVGGGESSNQPQHF
14,TRBJ2-7,NA,NA,TRBV16,CASSQPPKGDEQYF
14,TRBJ1-2,NA,NA,TRBV7-9,CASSLVVADYGYTF
18,TRBJ1-5,TRBD1,NA,TRBV19,CASSSQTGAGYSNQPQHF
12,TRBJ2-7,NA,NA,TRBV6-6,CASSLRAYEQYF
11,TRBJ1-5,NA,once,TRBV28,CASSSREPQHF
14,TRBJ1-1,NA,NA,TRBV29-1,CSGRDGTMNTEAFF
14,TRBJ1-2,NA,NA,TRBV11-2,CASSPASDFYGYTF
15,TRBJ1-1,NA,few,TRBV7-2,CASSRGGGRDTEAFF
16,TRBJ1-1,NA,few,TRBV28,CASSLSAGTANTEAFF
12,TRBJ2-5,NA,NA,TRBV5-1,CASAGYQETQYF
13,TRBJ2-5,TRBD1,NA,TRBV29-1,CSVVRTGGETQYF
12,TRBJ2-1,NA,NA,TRBV28,CASSSPMNEQFF
14,TRBJ2-1,NA,NA,TRBV27,CASSYGRGANEQFF
14,TRBJ1-5,NA,NA,TRBV2,CASRGPGSNQPQHF
13,TRBJ1-1,TRBD1,NA,TRBV19,CASRFQGATEAFF
13,TRBJ2-7,NA,NA,TRBV30,CAWSVGQSYEQYF
15,TRBJ1-1,TRBD1,NA,TRBV15,CATSRGGQGHTEAFF
13,TRBJ1-2,TRBD1,NA,TRBV27,CASRLGQGYGYTF
14,TRBJ1-2,NA,once,TRBV3-1/TRBV3-2,CASRSKQGNPGYTF
13,TRBJ1-1,NA,NA,TRBV12-3/TRBV12-4,CASSYTPNTEAFF
17,TRBJ2-2,TRBD2,NA,TRBV18,CASSSGTSGGDTGELFF
15,TRBJ2-3,TRBD2,NA,TRBV7-8,CASSTLAGGTDTQYF
12,TRBJ2-7,TRBD1,many,TRBV25-1,CASGGQSYEQYF
14,TRBJ1-2,NA,few,TRBV27,CASRTGGSDYGYTF
14,TRBJ1-2,TRBD1,NA,TRBV30,CAWRDLGQVYGYTF
15,TRBJ2-1,TRBD2,NA,TRBV27,CASRPGTSGSIEQFF
15,TRBJ2-7,TRBD1,NA,TRBV4-1,CASSPGTGGRYEQYF
14,TRBJ1-1,TRBD1,NA,TRBV11-3,CASSLGQGNTEAFF
16,TRBJ1-1,NA,NA,TRBV5-8,CASSHPPTGTLTEAFF
14,TRBJ2-7,TRBD2,NA,TRBV10-2,CASTSGSFSYEQYF
15,TRBJ1-1,TRBD1,NA,TRBV6-5,CASSYSGQGGTEAFF
14,TRBJ1-2,NA,NA,TRBV7-8,CASSLGGGGYGYTF
13,TRBJ1-2,NA,NA,TRBV12-3/TRBV12-4,CASILPGDRGYTF
15,TRBJ2-7,TRBD1,few,TRBV29-1,CSVEEQDRGIYEQYF
17,TRBJ2-2,TRBD1,NA,TRBV28,CAIRPINRDRAVGELFF
15,TRBJ2-7,TRBD2,NA,TRBV7-9,CASSRSGAGSYEQYF
17,TRBJ2-1,TRBD2,NA,TRBV27,CASSLWGPSGGYNEQFF
14,TRBJ1-2,NA,NA,TRBV4-2,CASTPVTANYGYTF
18,TRBJ2-2,TRBD2,NA,TRBV30,CAWSPNPPLAVNTGELFF
16,TRBJ1-1,TRBD1,NA,TRBV16,CASSQSSTGKNTEAFF
15,TRBJ2-1,NA,NA,TRBV27,CASSLSVRAGNEQFF